Each of the 20 T cell receptor beta chains below was sequenced from the same sample in a study of CD8 T cells in ankylosing spondylitis. MiXCR was run by TCRdb on the 5' RACE reads, yielding one entry per CDR3 protein. Here the sample spans about 140,000 distinct CDR3 sequences, 30% to 40% being singletons. The sequenced material came from synovial fluid, either unsorted or a sorted T cell fraction (not recorded which). Every receptor here comes from a male donor with ankylosing spondylitis.

The chain is built from TRBV29-1 and TRBJ2-3, with D tentatively TRBD1 or TRBD2 (6 bases each). Germline-derived CDR1 and CDR2 are SQVTM and ANQGSEA. The V and J ends lost 7 bases and 1 base respectively, with 12 bases between them. The CDR3 is made up of 13 amino acids. The CDR3 coding sequence is TGCAGCGCATCAGGGGAGGGCACAGATACGCAGTATTTT. Translating gives CSASGEGTDTQYF.

This clonotype was picked up one time. The rearrangement uses TRBV3-1 and TRBJ2-7; 8 bases fit TRBD1. There are 16 residues in the CDR3. Unmatched junction bases numbered 8, after V lost 0 bases and J lost 4 bases. From germline, CDR1 is LGHDT and CDR2 YNNKEL (reference sequence). This chain's CDR3 is CASSQDPGTGFYEQYF. The CDR3 DNA follows: TGTGCCAGCAGCCAAGACCCCGGGACAGGTTTTTACGAGCAGTACTTC.

V usage is TRBV9 and J usage is TRBJ1-2, with 8 bases lining up with TRBD1. V shed 3 bases and J 11 bases; nucleotides not matched to a gene: 3. The CDR3 extends over 11 amino acids. Per germline, CDR1 SGDLS and CDR2 YYNGEE. The CDR3 DNA is TGTGCCAGCAGCGCAAACAGGGGGTACACCTTC. Translated: CASSANRGYTF.

The rearrangement uses TRBV29-1 and TRBJ2-4; D is ambiguous. Trimming left V 4 bases short and J 0 bases short, with 13 bases between. The CDR3 sequence is 15 residues long. The germline gives CDR1 SQVTM, CDR2 ANQGSEA. CDR3 bases: TGCAGCGTTGCAGGTAGTTTACTAGCCAAAAACATTCAGTACTTC. Translation gives CSVAGSLLAKNIQYF.

V is TRBV2 and J is TRBJ2-7; 11 bases map to TRBD1. CDR1 is SNHLY and CDR2 is FYNNEI in the germline V gene. CDR3 length: 15 residues. Losses at the gene ends were 8 bases for V and 0 bases for J; bases not matched to a gene: 6. The CDR3 reads CASWEGQGVSYEQYF. The CDR3 nucleotides read TGTGCCAGCTGGGAGGGACAGGGGGTCTCCTACGAGCAGTACTTC.

This clonotype turned up a few times. The V call is TRBV12-3 or TRBV12-4, the J call TRBJ1-5; 7 nucleotides agree with TRBD1. The CDR3 runs 16 residues. V trimming: 7 bases; J trimming: 1 base; junction bases outside the gene matches: 10. The CDR3 is CASTRQGFESNQPQHF. The CDR3 DNA reads as TGTGCCAGCACCCGACAGGGTTTTGAGAGCAATCAGCCCCAGCATTTT.

This chain joins TRBV7-8 and TRBJ2-3; D not certain. The CDR3 is made up of 13 amino acids. Trimming stripped 0 bases from V and 7 bases from J, with 8 bases between. Germline values: CDR1 SGHVS, CDR2 FQNEAQ. CDR3 DNA sequence: TGTGCCAGCAGCTTAGCGCGTGTGAATACGCAGTATTTT. Its translation is CASSLARVNTQYF. The full variable domain, rest sourced from reference TRBV7-8 and TRBJ2-3, is GAGVSQSPRYKVAKRGQDVALRCDPISGHVSLFWYQQALGQGPEFLTYFQNEAQLDKSGLPSDRFFAERPEGSVSTLKIQRTQQEDSAVYLCASSLARVNTQYFGPGTRLTVL.

The CDR3: CATSRDFESEQFF. DNA for the CDR3: TGTGCCACCAGCAGAGATTTTGAGAGTGAGCAGTTCTTC. The chain recombines TRBV15 with TRBJ2-1; D remains unclear. Trimming left V 0 bases short and J 9 bases short, with 9 bases between. CDR1 LNHNV and CDR2 YYDKDF come from the germline V gene (reference sequence). CDR3 length: 13 residues. The variable domain in full, with the rest retrieved from reference TRBV15 and TRBJ2-1, is DAMVIQNPRYQVTQFGKPVTLSCSQTLNHNVMYWYQQKSSQAPKLLFHYYDKDFNNEADTPDNFQSRRPNTSFCFLDIRSPGLGDTAMYLCATSRDFESEQFFGPGTRLTVL.

This chain uses TRBV25-1 with TRBJ2-3, with TRBD1 identical over 10 bases. Trimming cost V 5 bases and J 4 bases; bases outside gene matches: 6. Germline CDR1 reads MGHDK; CDR2 reads SYGVNS. The CDR3 runs to 15 residues. CDR3 protein: CASSLRDRGSDTQYF. Written as DNA, the CDR3 is TGTGCCAGCAGTCTAAGGGACAGGGGATCAGATACGCAGTATTTT.

In its sample, this clonotype was seen many times. The CDR3 bases are TGTGCCAGCAGCTCGGACTGGGGATACAATGAGCAGTTCTTC. Its translation is CASSSDWGYNEQFF. The V gene is TRBV7-2, the J gene TRBJ2-1; D is possibly TRBD2 (5 bases). Germline V gene data show CDR1 as SGHTA and CDR2 as FQGNSA. Trimming pared 4 bases from V and 4 bases from J, leaving 11 bases between. The CDR3 is 14 residues long.

This sequence joins TRBV7-9 and TRBJ1-1; D uncertain. CDR3 length: 14 residues. CDR1 is SEHNR, CDR2 FQNEAQ, per germline (reference sequence). V lost 2 bases and J lost 1, with 8 bases in between. In nucleotides, the CDR3 is TGTGCCAGCAGCTTATGGCCAGGGAACACTGAAGCTTTCTTT. Protein product: CASSLWPGNTEAFF. Together with reference TRBV7-9 and TRBJ1-1, the CDR3 gives the full variable domain: DTGVSQNPRHKITKRGQNVTFRCDPISEHNRLYWYRQTLGQGPEFLTYFQNEAQLEKSRLLSDRFSAERPKGSFSTLEIQRTEQGDSAMYLCASSLWPGNTEAFFGQGTRLTVV.

The gene calls are TRBV3-1 and TRBJ2-7; D may correspond to TRBD1 or TRBD2 (5 bases each). This CDR3 is built from 16 residues. Trimming cost V 1 base and J 4 bases, with 17 bases left between them. Per the germline V gene, CDR1 is LGHDT and CDR2 is YNNKEL (reference sequence). The CDR3 nucleotides read TGTGCCAGCAGCCAAGGTCTGGCAGGGACCTCTTACGAGCAGTACTTC. Encoded protein: CASSQGLAGTSYEQYF.

V is TRBV6-6 and J is TRBJ2-7; D ambiguous. Trimming took 3 bases from V and 1 from J, leaving 7 bases between them. Germline loops: CDR1 MNHNY, CDR2 SVGAGI (reference sequence). The CDR3 is 13 amino acids. CDR3 region: CASSYGQSYEQYF. The CDR3 DNA reads TGTGCCAGCAGTTATGGTCAGTCCTACGAGCAGTACTTC.

The chain joins TRBV4-1 to TRBJ2-1; TRBD2 aligns across 11 bases. Germline-derived CDR1 and CDR2 are MGHRA and YSYEKL. The CDR3 spans 15 residues. The J segment lost 7 bases and the V segment lost 4 bases, leaving 6 bases of the junction unmatched. The CDR3, as DNA: TGCGCCAGCAGCCCCACTAGCGGGAGAAGGAATGAGCAGTTCTTC. Protein product: CASSPTSGRRNEQFF.

In this sample, this clonotype turned up many times. This chain uses TRBV20-1 with TRBJ1-5; D call uncertain. This CDR3 has 14 amino acids. Trimming cost V 1 base and J 3 bases, with 10 bases left between them. Looked up from germline, CDR1 is DFQATT and CDR2 is SNEGSKA (reference sequence). The DNA for the CDR3 is TGCAGTGCTAGAGCCGATTCCCCCAATCAGCCCCAGCATTTT. Protein product: CSARADSPNQPQHF.

In nucleotides, the CDR3 is TGTGCCAGCTCACCCGCTGGCGGGGCCCCTAACGAGCAGTACTTC. Translated, it gives CASSPAGGAPNEQYF. The rearrangement uses TRBV18 and TRBJ2-7, with D possibly being TRBD2 (6 bases). V was cut by 3 bases and J by 5 bases, with 17 bases left in between. The CDR3 is 15 amino acids. Germline V lookup: CDR1 KGHSH, CDR2 LQKENI.

The chain employs TRBV5-5 and TRBJ2-7; D is tentatively TRBD1 or TRBD2 (6 bases each). The V gene lost 3 bases and the J gene lost 3 bases, with 16 bases spanning the gap. CDR3 size: 15 residues. Germline values: CDR1 SGHKS, CDR2 YYEKEE (reference sequence). The chain's CDR3 is CASSWGLGGGYEQYF. Written as DNA, the CDR3 is TGTGCCAGCAGCTGGGGTCTAGGGGGAGGCTACGAGCAGTACTTC. Full variable domain (rest looked up from reference TRBV5-5 and TRBJ2-7): DAGVTQSPTHLIKTRGQQVTLRCSPISGHKSVSWYQQVLGQGPQFIFQYYEKEERGRGNFPDRFSARQFPNYSSELNVNALLLGDSALYLCASSWGLGGGYEQYFGPGTRLTVT.

V and J are TRBV28 and TRBJ2-3, with 10 bases matching TRBD2. CDR1 is MDHEN, CDR2 SYDVKM, per germline. Trimming at V came to 2 bases and at J to 8 bases, leaving 10 bases not matched to a gene. The CDR3 sequence is 16 residues long. The CDR3 bases are TGTGCCAGCAGTTTAGGTACTAGCGGGACTGTAGGTACGCAGTATTTT. Amino acids: CASSLGTSGTVGTQYF.

The chain links TRBV7-2 to TRBJ2-1; D may be TRBD1 (5 bases). The V and J ends lost 5 bases and 5 bases respectively, with 19 bases between them. The CDR3 spans 16 residues. CDR1 is SGHTA, CDR2 FQGNSA, per germline. The CDR3 DNA sequence: TGTGCCAGCAGCCCCAATTCGGCAGGGCTAGACAATGAGCAGTTCTTC. Its translation: CASSPNSAGLDNEQFF. The whole variable domain, remainder taken from reference TRBV7-2 and TRBJ2-1, is GAGVSQSPSNKVTEKGKDVELRCDPISGHTALYWYRQSLGQGLEFLIYFQGNSAPDKSGLPSDRFSAERTGGSVSTLTIQRTQQEDSAVYLCASSPNSAGLDNEQFFGPGTRLTVL.

The CDR3 DNA follows: TGCAGTGCTAGAGATCTGAGGGCTCAAATCCCCACAGATACGCAGTATTTT. This translates into CSARDLRAQIPTDTQYF. The genes are TRBV20-1 and TRBJ2-3, with a tentative D call TRBD2 (5 bases). Germline CDR1 reads DFQATT; CDR2 reads SNEGSKA (reference sequence). The V end was cut by 0 bases, the J end by 2 bases, with 18 bases between. This CDR3 region has 17 residues.